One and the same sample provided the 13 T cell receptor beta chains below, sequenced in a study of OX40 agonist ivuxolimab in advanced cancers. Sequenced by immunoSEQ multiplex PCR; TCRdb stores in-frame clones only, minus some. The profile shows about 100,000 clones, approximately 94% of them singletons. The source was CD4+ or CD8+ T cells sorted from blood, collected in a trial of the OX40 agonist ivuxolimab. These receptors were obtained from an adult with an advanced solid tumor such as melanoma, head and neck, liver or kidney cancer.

The CDR3 DNA reads as TGTGCCAGCAATCGACAGGGGGCCGGGGAGACCCAGTACTTC. This translates into CASNRQGAGETQYF. The chain combines TRBV6-6 with TRBJ2-5; 10 positions match TRBD1. CDR1 and CDR2 (germline): MNHNY, SVGAGI (reference sequence). The J segment lost 5 bases and the V segment lost 7 bases, leaving 7 bases of the junction unmatched. This CDR3 contains 14 residues.

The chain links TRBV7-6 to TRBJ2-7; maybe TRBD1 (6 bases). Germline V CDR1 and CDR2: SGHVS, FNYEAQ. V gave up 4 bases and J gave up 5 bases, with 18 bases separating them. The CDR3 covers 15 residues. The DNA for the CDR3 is TGTGCCAGCAGCTCCGTCTATGGGGGCAATAACGAGCAGTACTTC. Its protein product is CASSSVYGGNNEQYF.

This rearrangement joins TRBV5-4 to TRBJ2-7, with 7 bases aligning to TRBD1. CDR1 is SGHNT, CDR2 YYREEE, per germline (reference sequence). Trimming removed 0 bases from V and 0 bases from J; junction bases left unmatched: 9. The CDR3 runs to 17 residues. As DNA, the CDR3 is TGTGCCAGCAGCTTGGAGGGGGCCCCCCCTCTCTCCTACGAGCAGTACTTC. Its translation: CASSLEGAPPLSYEQYF. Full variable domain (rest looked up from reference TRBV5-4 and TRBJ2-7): ETGVTQSPTHLIKTRGQQVTLRCSSQSGHNTVSWYQQALGQGPQFIFQYYREEENGRGNFPPRFSGLQFPNYSSELNVNALELDDSALYLCASSLEGAPPLSYEQYFGPGTRLTVT.

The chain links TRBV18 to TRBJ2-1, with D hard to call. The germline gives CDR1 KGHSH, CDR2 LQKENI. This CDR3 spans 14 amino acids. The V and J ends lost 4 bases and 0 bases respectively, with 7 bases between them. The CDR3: CASSRRSSYNEQFF. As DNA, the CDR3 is TGTGCCAGCTCACGCCGGAGCTCCTACAATGAGCAGTTCTTC.

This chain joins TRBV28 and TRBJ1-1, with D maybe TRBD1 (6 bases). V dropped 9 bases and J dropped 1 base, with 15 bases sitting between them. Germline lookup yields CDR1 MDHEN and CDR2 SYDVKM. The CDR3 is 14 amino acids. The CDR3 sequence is CASGRGGGNTEAFF. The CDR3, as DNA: TGTGCCAGTGGGAGAGGAGGGGGGAACACTGAAGCTTTCTTT.

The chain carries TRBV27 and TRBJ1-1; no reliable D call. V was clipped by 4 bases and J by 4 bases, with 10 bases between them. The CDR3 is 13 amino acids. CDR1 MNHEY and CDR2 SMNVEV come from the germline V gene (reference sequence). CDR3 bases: TGTGCCAGCAGTTCCGAGGTCGGCACTGAAGCTTTCTTT. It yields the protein CASSSEVGTEAFF.

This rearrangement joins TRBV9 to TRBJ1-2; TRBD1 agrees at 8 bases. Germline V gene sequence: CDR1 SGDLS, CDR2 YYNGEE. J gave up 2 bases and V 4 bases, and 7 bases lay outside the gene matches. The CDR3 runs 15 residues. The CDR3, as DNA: TGTGCCAGCAGCTCCCGGACAGGGAACAACTATGGCTACACCTTC. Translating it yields CASSSRTGNNYGYTF.

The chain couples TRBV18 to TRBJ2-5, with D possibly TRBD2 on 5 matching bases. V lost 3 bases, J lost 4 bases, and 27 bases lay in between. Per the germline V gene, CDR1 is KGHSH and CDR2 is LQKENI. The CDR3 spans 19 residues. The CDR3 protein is CASSPSDGIAGGWLETQYF. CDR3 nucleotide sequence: TGTGCCAGCTCACCTTCGGACGGGATCGCTGGCGGGTGGTTAGAGACCCAGTACTTC.

The CDR3 DNA is TGCAGTGCTACCCAATCCTATGGCTACACCTTC. Translation: CSATQSYGYTF. This chain links TRBV20-1 with TRBJ1-2; unclear D gene. Per the germline V gene, CDR1 is DFQATT and CDR2 is SNEGSKA (reference sequence). This CDR3 has 11 amino acids. V lost 4 bases to trimming and J lost 4 bases, with 7 bases between them.

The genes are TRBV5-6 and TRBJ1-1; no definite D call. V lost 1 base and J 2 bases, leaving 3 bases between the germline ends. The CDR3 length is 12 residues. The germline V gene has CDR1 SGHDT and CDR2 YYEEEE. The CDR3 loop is CASSLSNTEAFF. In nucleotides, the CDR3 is TGTGCCAGCAGCTTGTCCAACACTGAAGCTTTCTTT. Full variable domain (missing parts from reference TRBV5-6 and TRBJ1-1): DAGVTQSPTHLIKTRGQQVTLRCSPKSGHDTVSWYQQALGQGPQFIFQYYEEEERQRGNFPDRFSGHQFPNYSSELNVNALLLGDSALYLCASSLSNTEAFFGQGTRLTVV.

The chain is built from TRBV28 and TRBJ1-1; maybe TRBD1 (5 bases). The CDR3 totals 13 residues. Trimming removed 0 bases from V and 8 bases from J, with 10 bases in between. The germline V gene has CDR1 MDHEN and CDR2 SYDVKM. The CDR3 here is CASSLWGGFEAFF. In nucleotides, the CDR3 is TGTGCCAGCAGTTTATGGGGGGGTTTCGAAGCTTTCTTT.

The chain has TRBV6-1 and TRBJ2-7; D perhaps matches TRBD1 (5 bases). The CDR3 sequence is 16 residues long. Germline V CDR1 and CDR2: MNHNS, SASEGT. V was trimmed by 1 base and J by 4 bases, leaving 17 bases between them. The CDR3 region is CASSEVGRASGYEQYF. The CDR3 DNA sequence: TGTGCCAGCAGTGAAGTGGGCAGGGCCTCTGGGTACGAGCAGTACTTC.

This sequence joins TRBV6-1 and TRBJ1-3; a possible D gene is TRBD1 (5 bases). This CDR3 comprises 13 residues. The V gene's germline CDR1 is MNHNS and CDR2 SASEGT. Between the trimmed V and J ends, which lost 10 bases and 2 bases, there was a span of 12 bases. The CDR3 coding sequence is TGTGCCACCCTGGGGGGGGCTGGAAACACCATATATTTT. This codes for CATLGGAGNTIYF.